This T cell receptor beta chain comes out of a study of cytomegalovirus exposure and HLA in healthy donors. Study-wide findings and caveats: Over 150 TCR beta chains were listed as cytomegalovirus-associated. A cluster of highly shared sequence variants was likely a sequencing artifact. In a later analysis, most CMV-associated TCR beta chains appeared HLA-restricted.

This PCR relied on a set of 60 Vbeta primers and 13 Jbeta primers. The assay was immunoSEQ multiplex PCR, and TCRdb's table has in-frame clones only and misses some. Of just over 150,000 clones listed, about 75% are singletons. About this clone: The antigen remains undetermined.

With 3 bases removed from V and 2 bases from J, the gap between germline ends came to 21 bases. The CDR3 has 18 residues. Germline CDR1 is MDHEN and CDR2 is SYDVKM. The rearrangement uses TRBV28 and TRBJ2-3, with D uncertain. The sample was PBMCs. The TCR comes from a woman between 45 and 65 years old in good health and CMV-seropositive. CDR3 in DNA: TGTGCCAGCAGTTTTTTGATAGGAGTAAGTGTACACACAGATACGCAGTATTTT. Amino acid sequence: CASSFLIGVSVHTDTQYF.